This T cell receptor beta chain was recorded in a study of shared clonotypes between healthy human individuals. The protocol was immunoSEQ multiplex PCR, while the TCRdb copy is restricted to in-frame clones and leaves out a portion. Altogether about 820,000 clones are present, almost 95% being singletons, with the ten largest covering around 24%. Germline V gives CDR1 MDHEN, CDR2 SYDVKM. J lost 6 bases, V lost 5 bases, and 8 bases had no gene match. The CDR3 is 14 amino acids. It was CD45RO-negative cells, positively selected for CCR7, that made up naive CD8 cells, with terminally differentiated effector memory CD45RA+ cells excluded. Nashville, Tennessee was home to all donors, each a Caucasian adult.

Specimen: naive CD8+ T cells sorted from blood. This receptor was obtained from a man aged 25-40 years in good health. The V gene is TRBV28, the J gene TRBJ2-7; TRBD1 matches at 9 bases. CDR3 sequence: CASSPQGALGEQYF. The CDR3 DNA is TGTGCCAGCAGTCCACAGGGGGCACTTGGCGAGCAGTACTTC.